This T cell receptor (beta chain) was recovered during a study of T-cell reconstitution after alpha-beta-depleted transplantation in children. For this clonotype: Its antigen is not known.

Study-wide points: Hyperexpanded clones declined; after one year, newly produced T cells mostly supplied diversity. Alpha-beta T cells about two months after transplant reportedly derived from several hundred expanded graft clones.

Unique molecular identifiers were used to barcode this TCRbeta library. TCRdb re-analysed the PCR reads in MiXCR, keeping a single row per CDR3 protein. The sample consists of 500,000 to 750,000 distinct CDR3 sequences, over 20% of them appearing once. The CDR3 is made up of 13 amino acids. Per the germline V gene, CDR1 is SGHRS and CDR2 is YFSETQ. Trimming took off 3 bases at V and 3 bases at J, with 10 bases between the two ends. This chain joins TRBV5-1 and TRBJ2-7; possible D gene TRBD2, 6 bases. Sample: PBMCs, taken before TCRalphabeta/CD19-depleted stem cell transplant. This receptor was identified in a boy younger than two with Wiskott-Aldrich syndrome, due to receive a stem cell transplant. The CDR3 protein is CASSSGLDYEQYF. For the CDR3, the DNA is TGCGCCAGCAGCTCGGGACTGGACTACGAGCAGTACTTC.